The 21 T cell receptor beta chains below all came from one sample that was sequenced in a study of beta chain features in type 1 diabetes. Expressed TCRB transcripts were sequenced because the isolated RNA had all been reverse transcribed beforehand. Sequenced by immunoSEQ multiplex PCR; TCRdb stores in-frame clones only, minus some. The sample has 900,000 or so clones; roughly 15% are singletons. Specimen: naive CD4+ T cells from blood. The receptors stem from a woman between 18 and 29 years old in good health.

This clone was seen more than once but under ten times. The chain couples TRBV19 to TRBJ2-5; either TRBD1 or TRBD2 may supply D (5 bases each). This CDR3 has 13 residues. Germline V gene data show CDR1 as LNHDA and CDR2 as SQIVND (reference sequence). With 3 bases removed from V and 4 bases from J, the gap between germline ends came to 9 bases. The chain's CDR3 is CASSISDRETQYF. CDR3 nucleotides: TGTGCCAGTAGTATTAGCGACAGAGAGACCCAGTACTTC.

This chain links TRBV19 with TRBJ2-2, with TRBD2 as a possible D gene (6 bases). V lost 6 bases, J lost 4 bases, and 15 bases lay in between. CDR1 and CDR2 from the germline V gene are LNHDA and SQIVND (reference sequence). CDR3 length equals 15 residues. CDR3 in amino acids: CASSKERRGTGELFF. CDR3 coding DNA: TGTGCCAGTAGCAAAGAGCGGAGGGGCACCGGGGAGCTGTTTTTT.

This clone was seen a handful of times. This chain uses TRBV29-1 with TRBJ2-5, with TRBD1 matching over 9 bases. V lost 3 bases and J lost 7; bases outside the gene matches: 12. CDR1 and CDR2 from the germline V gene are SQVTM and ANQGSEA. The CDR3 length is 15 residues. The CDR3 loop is CSVEARQGGVGTQYF. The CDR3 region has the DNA TGCAGCGTTGAGGCTCGACAGGGGGGAGTTGGGACCCAGTACTTC.

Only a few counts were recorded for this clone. CDR3 in amino acids: CASSVGGLAGGPRNEQFF. CDR3 coding DNA: TGTGCCAGCAGCGTAGGGGGGCTAGCGGGAGGGCCTCGGAATGAGCAGTTCTTC. The V gene is TRBV9, the J gene TRBJ2-1; 12 bases agree with TRBD2. Unmatched junction bases numbered 11, after V lost 0 bases and J lost 7 bases. The germline CDR1 and CDR2 sequences are SGDLS and YYNGEE. CDR3 length: 18 residues.

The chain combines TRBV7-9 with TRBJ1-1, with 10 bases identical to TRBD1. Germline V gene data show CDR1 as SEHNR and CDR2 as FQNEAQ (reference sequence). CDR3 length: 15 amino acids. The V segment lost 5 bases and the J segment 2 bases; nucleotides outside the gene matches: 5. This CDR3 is CASSPGTGVNTEAFF. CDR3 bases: TGTGCCAGCAGCCCAGGGACAGGGGTTAACACTGAAGCTTTCTTT.

CDR3 coding DNA: TGTGCCAGCAGCTTAGGTATTCAGGGCAATCAGCCCCAGCATTTT. Translating it yields CASSLGIQGNQPQHF. The rearrangement links TRBV7-9 to TRBJ1-5; D uncertain. The V gene lost 1 base and the J gene lost 2 bases, with 9 bases spanning the gap. This CDR3 spans 15 amino acids. Germline CDR1 SEHNR, CDR2 FQNEAQ (reference sequence).

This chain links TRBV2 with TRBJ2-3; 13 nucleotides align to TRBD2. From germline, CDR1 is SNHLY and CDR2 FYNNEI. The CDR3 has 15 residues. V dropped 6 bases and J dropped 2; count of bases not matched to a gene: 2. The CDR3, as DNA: TGTGCCAGCAGCGGACTAGCGGGAGACACAGATACGCAGTATTTT. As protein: CASSGLAGDTDTQYF.

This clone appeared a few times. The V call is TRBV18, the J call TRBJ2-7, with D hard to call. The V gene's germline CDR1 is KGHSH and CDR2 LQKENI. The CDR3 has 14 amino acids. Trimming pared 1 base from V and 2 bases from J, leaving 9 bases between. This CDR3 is CASSPLWHPYEQYF. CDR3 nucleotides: TGTGCCAGCTCACCACTCTGGCACCCCTACGAGCAGTACTTC.

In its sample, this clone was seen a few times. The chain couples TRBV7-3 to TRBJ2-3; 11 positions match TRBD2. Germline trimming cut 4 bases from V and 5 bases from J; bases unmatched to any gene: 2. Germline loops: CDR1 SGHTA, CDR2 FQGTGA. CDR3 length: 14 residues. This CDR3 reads CASSSGTSGDTQYF. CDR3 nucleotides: TGTGCCAGCAGCTCCGGGACTAGCGGAGATACGCAGTATTTT.

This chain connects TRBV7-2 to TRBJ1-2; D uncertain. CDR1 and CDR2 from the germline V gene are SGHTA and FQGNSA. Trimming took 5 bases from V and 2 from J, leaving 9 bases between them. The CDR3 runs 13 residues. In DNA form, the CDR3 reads TGTGCCAGCAGCCCTGAGGTCAACTATGGCTACACCTTC. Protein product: CASSPEVNYGYTF.

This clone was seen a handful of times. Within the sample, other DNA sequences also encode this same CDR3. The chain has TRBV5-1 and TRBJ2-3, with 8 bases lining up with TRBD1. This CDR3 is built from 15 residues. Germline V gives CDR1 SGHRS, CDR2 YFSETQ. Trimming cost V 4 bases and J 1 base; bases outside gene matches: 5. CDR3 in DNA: TGCGCCAGCAGCAGAGGACAGGGCCGCACAGATACGCAGTATTTT. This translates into CASSRGQGRTDTQYF.

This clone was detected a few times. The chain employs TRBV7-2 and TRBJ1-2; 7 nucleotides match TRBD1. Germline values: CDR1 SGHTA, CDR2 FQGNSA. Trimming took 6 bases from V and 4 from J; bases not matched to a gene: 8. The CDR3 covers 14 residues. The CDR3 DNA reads TGTGCCAGCAGAAACTCAGGGACAGCCTATGGCTACACCTTC. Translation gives CASRNSGTAYGYTF.

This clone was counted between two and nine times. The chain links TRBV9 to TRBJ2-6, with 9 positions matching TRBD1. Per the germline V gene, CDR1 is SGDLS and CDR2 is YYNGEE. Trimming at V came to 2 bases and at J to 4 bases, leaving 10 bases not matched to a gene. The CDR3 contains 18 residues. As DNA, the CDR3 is TGTGCCAGCAGCGTGTGGGACAGGGCCTTAGGCGGGGCCAACGTCCTGACTTTC. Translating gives CASSVWDRALGGANVLTF.

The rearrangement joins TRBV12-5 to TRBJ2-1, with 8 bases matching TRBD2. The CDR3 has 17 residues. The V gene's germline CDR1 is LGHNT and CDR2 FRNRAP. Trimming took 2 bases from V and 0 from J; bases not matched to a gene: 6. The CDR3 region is CASGLRSGGASYNEQFF. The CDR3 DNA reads TGTGCTAGTGGTTTGAGGAGCGGGGGAGCCTCCTACAATGAGCAGTTCTTC. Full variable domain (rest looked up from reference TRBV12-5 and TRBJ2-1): DARVTQTPRHKVTEMGQEVTMRCQPILGHNTVFWYRQTMMQGLELLAYFRNRAPLDDSGMPKDRFSAEMPDATLATLKIQPSEPRDSAVYFCASGLRSGGASYNEQFFGPGTRLTVL.

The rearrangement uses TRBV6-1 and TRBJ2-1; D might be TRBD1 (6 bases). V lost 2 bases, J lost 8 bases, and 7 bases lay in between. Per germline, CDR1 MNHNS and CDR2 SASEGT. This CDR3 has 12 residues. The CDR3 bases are TGTGCCAGCAGTGAAACAGGGTATGAGCAGTTCTTC. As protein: CASSETGYEQFF.

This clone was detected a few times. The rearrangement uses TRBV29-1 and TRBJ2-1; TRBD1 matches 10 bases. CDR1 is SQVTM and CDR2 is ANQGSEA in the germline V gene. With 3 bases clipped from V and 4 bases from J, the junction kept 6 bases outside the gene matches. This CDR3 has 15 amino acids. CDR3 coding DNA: TGCAGCGTTGAGAATGGACAGGGGGAGTACAATGAGCAGTTCTTC. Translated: CSVENGQGEYNEQFF.

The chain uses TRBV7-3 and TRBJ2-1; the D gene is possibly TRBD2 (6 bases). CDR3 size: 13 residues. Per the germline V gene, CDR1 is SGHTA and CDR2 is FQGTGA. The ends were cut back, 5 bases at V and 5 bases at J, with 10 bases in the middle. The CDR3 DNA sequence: TGTGCCAGCAGCAAAGGCGGGAACAATGAGCAGTTCTTC. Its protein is CASSKGGNNEQFF.

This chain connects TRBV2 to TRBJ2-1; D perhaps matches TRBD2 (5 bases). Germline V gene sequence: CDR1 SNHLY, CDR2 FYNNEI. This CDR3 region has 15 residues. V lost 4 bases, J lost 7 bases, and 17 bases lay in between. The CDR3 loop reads CASSGRGLGRNEQFF. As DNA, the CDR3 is TGTGCCAGCAGTGGGCGCGGGCTAGGACGAAATGAGCAGTTCTTC.

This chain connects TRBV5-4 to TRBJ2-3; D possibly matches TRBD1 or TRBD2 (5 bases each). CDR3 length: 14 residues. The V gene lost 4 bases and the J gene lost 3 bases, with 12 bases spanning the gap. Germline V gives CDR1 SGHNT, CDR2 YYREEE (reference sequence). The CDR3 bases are TGTGCCAGCAGCAATCCGGGACGAACAGATACGCAGTATTTT. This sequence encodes CASSNPGRTDTQYF.

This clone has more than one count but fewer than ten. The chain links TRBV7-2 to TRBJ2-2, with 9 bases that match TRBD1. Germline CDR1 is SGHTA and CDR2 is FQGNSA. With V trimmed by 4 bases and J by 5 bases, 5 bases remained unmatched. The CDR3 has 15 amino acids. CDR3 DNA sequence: TGTGCCAGCAGCTCCGGGACAGGGAGGACCGGGGAGCTGTTTTTT. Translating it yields CASSSGTGRTGELFF. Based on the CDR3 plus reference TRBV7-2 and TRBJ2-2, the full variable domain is GAGVSQSPSNKVTEKGKDVELRCDPISGHTALYWYRQSLGQGLEFLIYFQGNSAPDKSGLPSDRFSAERTGGSVSTLTIQRTQQEDSAVYLCASSSGTGRTGELFFGEGSRLTVL.

The CDR3, as DNA: TGTGCCAGCAGGCCCCTGGGACAGGGAGGGAACACCGGGGAGCTGTTTTTT. It translates to CASRPLGQGGNTGELFF. V is TRBV27 and J is TRBJ2-2, with 9 bases fitting TRBD1. V was clipped by 6 bases and J by 1 base; unmatched bases: 9. The CDR3 is made up of 17 amino acids. Per the germline V gene, CDR1 is MNHEY and CDR2 is SMNVEV (reference sequence).